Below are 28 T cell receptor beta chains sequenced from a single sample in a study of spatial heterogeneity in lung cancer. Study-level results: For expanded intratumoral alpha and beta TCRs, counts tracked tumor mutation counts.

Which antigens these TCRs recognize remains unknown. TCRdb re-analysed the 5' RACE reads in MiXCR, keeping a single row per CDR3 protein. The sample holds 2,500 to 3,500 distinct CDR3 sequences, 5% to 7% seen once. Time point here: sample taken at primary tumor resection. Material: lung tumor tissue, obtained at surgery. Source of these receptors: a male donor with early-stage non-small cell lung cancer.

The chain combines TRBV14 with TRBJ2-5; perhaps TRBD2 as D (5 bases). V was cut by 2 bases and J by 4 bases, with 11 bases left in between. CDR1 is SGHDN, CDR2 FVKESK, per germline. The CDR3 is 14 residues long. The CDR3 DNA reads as TGTGCCAGCAGCCAACTAGCAGCAGGAGAGACCCAGTACTTC. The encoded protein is CASSQLAAGETQYF. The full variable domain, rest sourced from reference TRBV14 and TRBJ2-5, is EAGVTQFPSHSVIEKGQTVTLRCDPISGHDNLYWYRRVMGKEIKFLLHFVKESKQDESGMPNNRFLAERTGGTYSTLKVQPAELEDSGVYFCASSQLAAGETQYFGPGTRLLVL.

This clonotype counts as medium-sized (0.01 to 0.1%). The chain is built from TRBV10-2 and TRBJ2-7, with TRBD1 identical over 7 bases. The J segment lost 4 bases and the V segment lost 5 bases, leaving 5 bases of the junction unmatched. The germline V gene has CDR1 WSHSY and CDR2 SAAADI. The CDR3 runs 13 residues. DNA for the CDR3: TGCGCCAGCAGTCCCGGGACAGATTACGAGCAGTACTTC. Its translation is CASSPGTDYEQYF.

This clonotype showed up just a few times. CDR3 coding DNA: TGCAGCGTTGAGAACGGATTGAACACTGAAGCTTTCTTT. It specifies CSVENGLNTEAFF. The chain employs TRBV29-1 and TRBJ1-1; D is ambiguous. The CDR3 spans 13 residues. The germline V gene has CDR1 SQVTM and CDR2 ANQGSEA. Trimming stripped 3 bases from V and 0 bases from J, with 8 bases between.

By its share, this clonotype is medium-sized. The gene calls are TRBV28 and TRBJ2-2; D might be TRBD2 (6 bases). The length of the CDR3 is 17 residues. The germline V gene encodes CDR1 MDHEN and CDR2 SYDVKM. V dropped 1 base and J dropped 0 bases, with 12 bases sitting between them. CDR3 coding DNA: TGTGCCAGCAGTTTATTCGGGGGACTGGCGAACACCGGGGAGCTGTTTTTT. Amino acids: CASSLFGGLANTGELFF.

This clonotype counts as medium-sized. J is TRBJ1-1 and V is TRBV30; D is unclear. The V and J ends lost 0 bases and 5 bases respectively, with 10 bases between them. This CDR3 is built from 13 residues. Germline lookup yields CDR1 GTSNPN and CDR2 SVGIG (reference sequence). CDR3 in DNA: TGTGCCTGGAGTGTACGTTCGGGAACTGAAGCTTTCTTT. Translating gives CAWSVRSGTEAFF. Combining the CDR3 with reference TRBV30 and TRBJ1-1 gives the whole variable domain SQTIHQWPATLVQPVGSPLSLECTVEGTSNPNLYWYRQAAGRGLQLLFYSVGIGQISSEVPQNLSASRPQDRQFILSSKKLLLSDSGFYLCAWSVRSGTEAFFGQGTRLTVV.

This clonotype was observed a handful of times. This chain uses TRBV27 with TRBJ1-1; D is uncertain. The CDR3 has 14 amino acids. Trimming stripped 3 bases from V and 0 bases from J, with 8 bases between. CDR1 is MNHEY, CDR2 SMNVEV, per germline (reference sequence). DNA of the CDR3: TGTGCCAGCAGTTTGGTACGGTTGAACACTGAAGCTTTCTTT. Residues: CASSLVRLNTEAFF.

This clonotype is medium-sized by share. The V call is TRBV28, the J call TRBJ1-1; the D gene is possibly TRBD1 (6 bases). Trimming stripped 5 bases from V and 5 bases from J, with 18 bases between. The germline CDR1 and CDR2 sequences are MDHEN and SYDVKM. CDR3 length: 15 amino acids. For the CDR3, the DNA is TGTGCCAGCAGTCAGAGGGGGGGCGCGGGGACTGAAGCTTTCTTT. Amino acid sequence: CASSQRGGAGTEAFF.

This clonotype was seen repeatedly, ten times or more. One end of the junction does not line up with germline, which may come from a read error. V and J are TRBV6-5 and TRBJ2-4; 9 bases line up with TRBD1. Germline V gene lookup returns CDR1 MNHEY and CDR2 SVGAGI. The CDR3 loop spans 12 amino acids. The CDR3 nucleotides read TGTGCCAGCAGTTCCCCGGGACAGGGCATAGACTTC. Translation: CASSSPGQGIDF.

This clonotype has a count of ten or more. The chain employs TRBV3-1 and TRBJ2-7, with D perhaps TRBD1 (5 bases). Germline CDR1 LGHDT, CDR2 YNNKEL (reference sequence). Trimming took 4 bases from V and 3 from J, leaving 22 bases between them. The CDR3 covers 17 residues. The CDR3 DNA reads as TGTGCCAGCAGCCCGTCAAATTCAGGGCTTCGTGACTACGAGCAGTACTTC. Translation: CASSPSNSGLRDYEQYF.

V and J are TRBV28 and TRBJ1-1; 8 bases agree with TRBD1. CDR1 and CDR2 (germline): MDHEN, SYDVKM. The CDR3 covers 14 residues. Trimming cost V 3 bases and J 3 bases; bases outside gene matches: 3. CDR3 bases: TGTGCCAGCAGTTTCTCGGACAGGGACACTGAAGCTTTCTTT. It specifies CASSFSDRDTEAFF.

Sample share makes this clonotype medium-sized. Written as DNA, the CDR3 is TGTGCTAGTGGTGTCCACCTGGGTGCGAACACTGAAGCTTTCTTT. This codes for CASGVHLGANTEAFF. This chain uses TRBV12-5 with TRBJ1-1; D gene unclear. Germline assignment: CDR1 LGHNT and CDR2 FRNRAP. V was cut by 5 bases and J by 1 base, with 14 bases left in between. The CDR3 has 15 residues.

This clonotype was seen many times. CDR3: CATSDKLIAGEGRDTQYF. The CDR3 DNA is TGTGCCACCAGTGATAAACTCATAGCGGGAGAAGGGAGAGATACGCAGTATTTT. This sequence joins TRBV24-1 and TRBJ2-3, with 9 bases lining up with TRBD2. With 3 bases clipped from V and 5 bases from J, the junction kept 14 bases outside the gene matches. CDR1 is KGHDR and CDR2 is SFDVKD in the germline V gene. The CDR3 length is 18 residues.

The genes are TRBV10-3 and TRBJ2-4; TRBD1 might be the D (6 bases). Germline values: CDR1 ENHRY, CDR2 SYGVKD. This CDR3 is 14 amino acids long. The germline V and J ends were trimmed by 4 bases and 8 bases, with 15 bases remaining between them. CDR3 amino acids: CAISGDTADDIQYF. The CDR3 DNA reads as TGTGCCATCAGTGGGGACACCGCCGACGACATTCAGTACTTC.

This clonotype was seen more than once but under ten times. The CDR3 loop reads CASSLGPGAGNEKLFF. The CDR3 DNA reads TGTGCCAGCAGTTTAGGGCCCGGGGCCGGGAATGAAAAACTGTTTTTT. V usage is TRBV12-3 or TRBV12-4 and J usage is TRBJ1-4; weak D call: TRBD1 (5 bases). This CDR3 is built from 16 residues. V dropped 1 base and J dropped 5 bases, with 14 bases sitting between them.

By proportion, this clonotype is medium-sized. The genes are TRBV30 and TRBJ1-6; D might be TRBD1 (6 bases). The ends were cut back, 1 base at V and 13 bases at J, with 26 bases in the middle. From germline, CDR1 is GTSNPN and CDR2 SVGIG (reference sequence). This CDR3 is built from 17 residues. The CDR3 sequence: CAWSDPRRGGRDRPLHF. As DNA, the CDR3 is TGTGCCTGGAGTGACCCCCGGCGGGGGGGAAGAGACAGGCCCCTCCACTTT.

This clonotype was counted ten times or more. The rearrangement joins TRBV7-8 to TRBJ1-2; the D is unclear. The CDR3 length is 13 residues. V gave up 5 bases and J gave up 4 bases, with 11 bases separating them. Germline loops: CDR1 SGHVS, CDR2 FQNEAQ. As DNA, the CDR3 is TGTGCCAGCAGCACTGACCGAATCTATGGCTACACCTTC. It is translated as CASSTDRIYGYTF. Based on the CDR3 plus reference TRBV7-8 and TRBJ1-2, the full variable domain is GAGVSQSPRYKVAKRGQDVALRCDPISGHVSLFWYQQALGQGPEFLTYFQNEAQLDKSGLPSDRFFAERPEGSVSTLKIQRTQQEDSAVYLCASSTDRIYGYTFGSGTRLTVV.

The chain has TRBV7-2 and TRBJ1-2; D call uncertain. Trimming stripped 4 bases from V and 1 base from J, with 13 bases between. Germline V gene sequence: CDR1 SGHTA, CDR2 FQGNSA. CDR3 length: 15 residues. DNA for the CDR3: TGTGCCAGCAGCTCCTCTCTGGGCCATAACTATGGCTACACCTTC. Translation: CASSSSLGHNYGYTF.

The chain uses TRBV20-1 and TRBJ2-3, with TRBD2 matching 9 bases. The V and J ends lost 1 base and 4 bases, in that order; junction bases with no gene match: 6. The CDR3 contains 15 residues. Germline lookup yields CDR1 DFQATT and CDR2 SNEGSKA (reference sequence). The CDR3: CSARVGAGGPDTQYF. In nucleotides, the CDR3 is TGCAGTGCTAGAGTAGGAGCGGGGGGCCCAGATACGCAGTATTTT.

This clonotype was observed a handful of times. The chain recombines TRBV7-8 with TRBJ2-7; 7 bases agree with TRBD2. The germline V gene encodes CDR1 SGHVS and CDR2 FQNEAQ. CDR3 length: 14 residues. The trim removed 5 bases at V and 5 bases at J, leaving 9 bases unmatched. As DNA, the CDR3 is TGTGCCAGCAGCCCTAGAACGGGGGGTAACGAGCAGTACTTC. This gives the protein CASSPRTGGNEQYF.

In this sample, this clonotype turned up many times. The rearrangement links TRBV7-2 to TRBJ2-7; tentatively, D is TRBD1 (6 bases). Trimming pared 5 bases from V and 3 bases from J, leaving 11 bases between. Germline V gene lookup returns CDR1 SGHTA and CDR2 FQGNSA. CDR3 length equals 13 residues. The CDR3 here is CASSNRQDYEQYF. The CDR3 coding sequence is TGTGCCAGCAGCAACAGACAGGACTACGAGCAGTACTTC.

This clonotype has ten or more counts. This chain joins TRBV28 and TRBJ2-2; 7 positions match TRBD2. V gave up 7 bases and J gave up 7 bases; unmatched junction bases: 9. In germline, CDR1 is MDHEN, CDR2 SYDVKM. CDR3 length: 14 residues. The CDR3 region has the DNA TGTGCCAGCACCTGGGGGGGAACGAACGGGGAGCTGTTTTTT. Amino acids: CASTWGGTNGELFF.

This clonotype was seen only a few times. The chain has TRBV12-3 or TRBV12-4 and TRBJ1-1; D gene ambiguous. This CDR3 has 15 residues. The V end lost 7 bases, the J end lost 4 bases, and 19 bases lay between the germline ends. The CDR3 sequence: CASIPHSGVSTEAFF. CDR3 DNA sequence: TGTGCCAGCATCCCTCACTCTGGGGTTTCCACTGAAGCTTTCTTT.

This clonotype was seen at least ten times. CDR3 amino acids: CASSPLSGSSYEQYF. The CDR3 DNA reads TGCGCCAGCAGCCCGCTGTCAGGCAGCTCCTACGAGCAGTACTTC. The genes are TRBV4-1 and TRBJ2-7; D not certain. With 4 bases removed from V and 0 bases from J, the gap between germline ends came to 13 bases. This CDR3 comprises 15 residues. Germline V CDR1 and CDR2: MGHRA, YSYEKL.

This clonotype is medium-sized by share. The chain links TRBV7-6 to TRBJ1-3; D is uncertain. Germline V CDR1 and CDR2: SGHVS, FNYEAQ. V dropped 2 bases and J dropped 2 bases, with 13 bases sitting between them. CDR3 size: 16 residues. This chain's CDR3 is CASSLHEEPPGNTIYF. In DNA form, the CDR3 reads TGTGCCAGCAGCTTACACGAGGAGCCCCCTGGAAACACCATATATTTT.

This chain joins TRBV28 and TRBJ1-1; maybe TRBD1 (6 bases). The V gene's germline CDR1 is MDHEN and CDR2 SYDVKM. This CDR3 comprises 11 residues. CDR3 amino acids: CGTETNTEAFF. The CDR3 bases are TGTGGGACAGAAACGAACACTGAAGCTTTCTTT.

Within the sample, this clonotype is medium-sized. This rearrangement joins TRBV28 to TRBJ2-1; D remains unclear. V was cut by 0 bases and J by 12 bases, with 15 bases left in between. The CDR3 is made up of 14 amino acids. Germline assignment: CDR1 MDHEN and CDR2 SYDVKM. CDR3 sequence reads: CASSLCPSGCWQFF. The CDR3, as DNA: TGTGCCAGCAGTTTATGCCCCTCTGGGTGTTGGCAGTTCTTC.

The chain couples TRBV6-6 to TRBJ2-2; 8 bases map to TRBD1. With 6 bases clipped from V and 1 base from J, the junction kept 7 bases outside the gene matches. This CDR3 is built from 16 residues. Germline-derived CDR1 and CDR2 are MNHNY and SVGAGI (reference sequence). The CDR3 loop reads CASRTGQGLNTGELFF. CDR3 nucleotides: TGTGCCAGCAGGACCGGACAGGGACTGAACACCGGGGAGCTGTTTTTT.

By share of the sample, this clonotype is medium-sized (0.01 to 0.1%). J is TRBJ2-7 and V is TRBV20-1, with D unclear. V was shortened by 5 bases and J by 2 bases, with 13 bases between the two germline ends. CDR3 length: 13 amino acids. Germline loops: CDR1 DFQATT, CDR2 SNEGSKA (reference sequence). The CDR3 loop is CSAEESLAYEQYF. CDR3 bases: TGCAGTGCTGAAGAGTCTCTAGCCTACGAGCAGTACTTC.